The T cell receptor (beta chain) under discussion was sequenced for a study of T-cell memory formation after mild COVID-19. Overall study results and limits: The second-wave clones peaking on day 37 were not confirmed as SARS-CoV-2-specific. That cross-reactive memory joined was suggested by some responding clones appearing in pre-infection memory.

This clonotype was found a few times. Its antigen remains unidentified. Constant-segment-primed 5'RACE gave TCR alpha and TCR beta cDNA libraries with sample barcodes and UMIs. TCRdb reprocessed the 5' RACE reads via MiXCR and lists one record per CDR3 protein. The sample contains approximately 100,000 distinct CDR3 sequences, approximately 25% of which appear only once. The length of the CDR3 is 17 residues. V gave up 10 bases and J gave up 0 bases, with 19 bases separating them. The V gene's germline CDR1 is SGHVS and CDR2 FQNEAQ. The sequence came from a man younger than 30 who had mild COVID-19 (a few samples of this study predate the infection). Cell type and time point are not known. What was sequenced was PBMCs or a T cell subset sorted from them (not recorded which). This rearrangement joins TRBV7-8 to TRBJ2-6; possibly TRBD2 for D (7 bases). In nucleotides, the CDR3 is TGTGCCACAGTGGGGGGGCGGACCCTCTCTGGGGCCAACGTCCTGACTTTC. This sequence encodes CATVGGRTLSGANVLTF.